What follows describes a single T cell receptor beta chain. These data originate in a study of blood T cell repertoires in COVID-19. The overall study: PBMCs, B-cell-depleted T cells, or T cells were the source of the cDNA or gDNA that made up the material.

V was pared by 5 bases and J by 10 bases, with 11 bases between. This CDR3 comprises 11 residues. CDR1 is SNHLY, CDR2 FYNNEI, per germline. In the study's own analysis: Amplification with reference gene primers provided the estimates of nucleated cell counts. Clones were sequenced by immunoSEQ multiplex PCR, and TCRdb holds only the in-frame ones, with some missing. V, J and clone size are those of that table, while D and trimming were read from the DNA. In the table there are over 600,000 clones, about 90% of which are singletons. The chain links TRBV2 to TRBJ1-1, with a possible D match to TRBD1 (5 bases). The sequenced sample consisted of peripheral blood. The source of this sequence is a woman aged 18-29 years with acute or convalescent COVID-19. The CDR3 is CASSRGNGAFF. The CDR3 DNA reads as TGTGCCAGCAGTCGGGGGAACGGAGCTTTCTTT.